The 17 T cell receptor beta chains below come from one sample, sequenced in a study of shared clonotypes between healthy human individuals. The protocol was immunoSEQ multiplex PCR, while the TCRdb copy is restricted to in-frame clones and leaves out a portion. The sample carries about 680,000 clones, around four fifths recorded once. Sequencing was performed on memory CD4+ T cells sorted from blood. The subset was: CD45RA-negative fraction. These receptor sequences come from a woman in her thirties in good health.

CDR3 in amino acids: CASRTSASGDNEQFF. DNA of the CDR3: TGTGCCAGCAGAACGTCAGCGTCAGGGGACAATGAGCAGTTCTTC. The rearrangement links TRBV28 to TRBJ2-1; D may be TRBD1 (6 bases). With 6 bases removed from V and 5 bases from J, the gap between germline ends came to 17 bases. The germline V gene encodes CDR1 MDHEN and CDR2 SYDVKM. The CDR3 is 15 residues long.

The chain carries TRBV6-6 and TRBJ2-7; D gene ambiguous. The V gene lost 7 bases and the J gene lost 2 bases, with 18 bases spanning the gap. CDR3 length: 15 residues. Germline V CDR1 and CDR2: MNHNY, SVGAGI (reference sequence). The CDR3: CASTSINGNPYEQYF. The CDR3 nucleotides are TGTGCCAGCACCAGCATAAACGGAAACCCCTACGAGCAGTACTTC.

The chain links TRBV19 to TRBJ1-1, with a weak D call TRBD1 (6 bases). CDR3 size: 13 residues. Germline loops: CDR1 LNHDA, CDR2 SQIVND (reference sequence). V lost 3 bases and J 10 bases, leaving 15 bases between the germline ends. CDR3 region: CASSIPSGRGAFF. For the CDR3, the DNA is TGTGCCAGTAGTATTCCCTCCGGCAGGGGAGCTTTCTTT.

The V gene is TRBV2, the J gene TRBJ2-7; the match to TRBD2 covers 9 bases. V lost 6 bases and J lost 4; bases outside the gene matches: 10. The CDR3 contains 15 residues. The V gene's germline CDR1 is SNHLY and CDR2 FYNNEI. In DNA, the CDR3 is TGTGCCAGCAGCGACGGGACTAGCAGAGTATACGAGCAGTACTTC. Protein: CASSDGTSRVYEQYF. Using reference TRBV2 and TRBJ2-7 for the parts outside the CDR3, the full variable domain is EPEVTQTPSHQVTQMGQEVILRCVPISNHLYFYWYRQILGQKVEFLVSFYNNEISEKSEIFDDQFSVERPDGSNFTLKIRSTKLEDSAMYFCASSDGTSRVYEQYFGPGTRLTVT.

This sequence joins TRBV7-8 and TRBJ2-7; D may be TRBD2 (5 bases). There are 14 residues in the CDR3. Germline-derived CDR1 and CDR2 are SGHVS and FQNEAQ. Trimming removed 10 bases at V and 6 bases at J, with 22 bases between. CDR3 sequence (DNA): TGTGCCATCCGGGATCCAGGAGAAAATAGCGAGCAGTACTTC. Encoded protein: CAIRDPGENSEQYF.

The rearrangement joins TRBV2 to TRBJ2-3; 7 bases are a match to TRBD2. With V trimmed by 5 bases and J by 4 bases, 6 bases remained unmatched. CDR3 length: 14 amino acids. Germline CDR1 is SNHLY and CDR2 is FYNNEI. CDR3 nucleotides: TGTGCCAGCAGTTCTGGACTAGGAGCAGATACGCAGTATTTT. Encoded protein: CASSSGLGADTQYF.

This clone has a handful of counts. The chain links TRBV5-4 to TRBJ2-7; no firm D call. Germline assignment: CDR1 SGHNT and CDR2 YYREEE (reference sequence). Trimming cost V 0 bases and J 1 base, with 8 bases left between them. The CDR3 is 14 residues long. DNA for the CDR3: TGTGCCAGCAGCTTGGGGCAGGAATCCTACGAGCAGTACTTC. It codes for CASSLGQESYEQYF.

The J gene is TRBJ2-3, the V gene TRBV19; TRBD1 might be the D (6 bases). This CDR3 has 15 residues. The ends were cut back, 3 bases at V and 4 bases at J, with 14 bases in the middle. Germline V gene data show CDR1 as LNHDA and CDR2 as SQIVND (reference sequence). CDR3 DNA sequence: TGTGCCAGTAGTATTTGGGCAGGGGATGCAGATACGCAGTATTTT. Encoded protein: CASSIWAGDADTQYF.

The table lists this clone with a few counts. The V call is TRBV18, the J call TRBJ2-1, with TRBD2 identical over 11 bases. V lost 0 bases to trimming and J lost 5 bases; unmatched junction nucleotides: 3. CDR1 is KGHSH, CDR2 LQKENI, per germline. The CDR3 covers 16 residues. CDR3 DNA sequence: TGTGCCAGCTCACCACCGAGACTAGCGGGGAACAATGAGCAGTTCTTC. It codes for CASSPPRLAGNNEQFF.

V and J are TRBV28 and TRBJ2-1; D perhaps matches TRBD2 (6 bases). With 7 bases removed from V and 7 bases from J, the gap between germline ends came to 17 bases. CDR1 is MDHEN and CDR2 is SYDVKM in the germline V gene. This CDR3 comprises 14 residues. Here the CDR3 reads CASNAGLSVNEQFF. The CDR3 DNA is TGTGCCAGCAATGCGGGACTCTCGGTTAATGAGCAGTTCTTC. Full variable domain (rest looked up from reference TRBV28 and TRBJ2-1): DVKVTQSSRYLVKRTGEKVFLECVQDMDHENMFWYRQDPGLGLRLIYFSYDVKMKEKGDIPEGYSVSREKKERFSLILESASTNQTSMYLCASNAGLSVNEQFFGPGTRLTVL.

Ten or more counts support this clone. At the DNA level, this CDR3 is encoded by other sequences in the same sample as well. This chain joins TRBV5-1 and TRBJ2-1; no reliable D call. V was pared by 1 base and J by 4 bases, with 12 bases between. Germline V gives CDR1 SGHRS, CDR2 YFSETQ. CDR3 size: 15 residues. CDR3 sequence (DNA): TGCGCCAGCAGCTTGTCTTCGACCGGATACAATGAGCAGTTCTTC. This translates into CASSLSSTGYNEQFF.

The gene calls are TRBV11-2 and TRBJ2-7, with 9 nucleotides matching TRBD1. V lost 4 bases, J lost 6 bases, and 7 bases stayed unmatched. This CDR3 region has 14 residues. Germline CDR1 and CDR2: SGHAT and FQNNGV. Written as DNA, the CDR3 is TGTGCCAGCAGCTCCGGGACAGGGTATGCCGAGCAGTACTTC. This encodes CASSSGTGYAEQYF.

This chain uses TRBV2 with TRBJ2-1, with 7 bases aligning to TRBD2. CDR3 length: 12 amino acids. The V gene's germline CDR1 is SNHLY and CDR2 FYNNEI. V lost 2 bases, J lost 12 bases, and 4 bases stayed unmatched. CDR3 sequence reads: CASSERAGVQFF. The CDR3 DNA is TGTGCCAGCAGTGAACGGGCGGGAGTGCAGTTCTTC.

The genes are TRBV30 and TRBJ1-6, with D perhaps TRBD1 (5 bases). The CDR3 sequence is 13 residues long. Per germline, CDR1 GTSNPN and CDR2 SVGIG (reference sequence). The V end lost 3 bases, the J end lost 8 bases, and 11 bases lay between the germline ends. The CDR3, as DNA: TGTGCCTGGAGCAGGGCCTGGGATTCACCCCTCCACTTT. It specifies CAWSRAWDSPLHF.

This clone was counted once. Other nucleotide sequences from this sample produce the same CDR3. The chain carries TRBV5-1 and TRBJ2-1; 9 bases match TRBD2. CDR1 SGHRS and CDR2 YFSETQ come from the germline V gene. V gave up 4 bases and J gave up 5 bases; unmatched junction bases: 7. CDR3 length equals 15 residues. CDR3 sequence reads: CASSLSSGADNEQFF. The CDR3 DNA reads TGCGCCAGCAGCCTTTCTAGCGGGGCCGACAATGAGCAGTTCTTC.

For the CDR3, the DNA is TGTGCCAGCAGCTTAGAAAAGTCCTACAATGAGCAGTTCTTC. This codes for CASSLEKSYNEQFF. The chain uses TRBV11-3 and TRBJ2-1, with D unclear. The CDR3 sequence is 14 residues long. Per germline, CDR1 SGHNT and CDR2 YENEEA. V was pared by 0 bases and J by 1 base, with 4 bases between.

This clone showed up just once. This same CDR3 is encoded by further DNA sequences in the sample. This sequence joins TRBV11-2 and TRBJ2-7, with D perhaps matching TRBD1 (5 bases). The CDR3 extends over 12 amino acids. Germline assignment: CDR1 SGHAT and CDR2 FQNNGV. The germline V and J ends were trimmed by 5 bases and 4 bases, with 9 bases remaining between them. The CDR3, as DNA: TGTGCCAGCAGCCTACAGGCGTACGAGCAGTACTTC. Its translation: CASSLQAYEQYF.